This T cell receptor beta chain was identified during a study of Ad26.COV2.S vaccination and SARS-CoV-2 variants. Overall study: Once, or twice with 56 days between doses, Ad26.COV2.S was given intramuscularly. General study points: The TCR-based breadth and depth measures might underestimate overall T cell responses. Vaccine recipients had higher spike-specific TCR breadth than placebo recipients.

This clone occurred once. Its antigen remains unidentified. Generated by immunoSEQ multiplex PCR, the TCRdb table keeps only in-frame clones and is missing some. The sample lists about 390,000 clones; 88% were seen once. Treatment of the sample: 15 to 20 received Ad26.COV2.S at low or high dose, single or two shots; about five received placebo; per-sample allocation not given. Day 63 after the first injection of vaccine or placebo was the sampling time. Wuhan-strain spike was delivered by a replication-incompetent Ad26 vector. The sequence was obtained from a person between 18 and 59 years old who received the Ad26.COV2.S COVID-19 vaccine or a placebo. Here the sequenced sample was peripheral blood, taken in a trial of Ad26.COV2.S vaccine versus placebo.

CDR3 DNA sequence: TGTGCCAGCAGTTTAGACTCGGACGATGAAAAACTGTTTTTT. It translates to CASSLDSDDEKLFF. The rearrangement joins TRBV28 to TRBJ1-4; no clear D gene. Germline V gives CDR1 MDHEN, CDR2 SYDVKM. The CDR3 has 14 residues. V was trimmed by 2 bases and J by 6 bases, leaving 10 bases between them.